This T cell receptor beta chain was profiled in a study of neurological immune-mediated disorders. TCRdb ran MiXCR on the 5' RACE reads and lists one entry per CDR3 protein. The table records about 55,000 distinct CDR3 sequences, around 3.8% of them present only once. In this sample, this clonotype turned up many times. CDR1 MNHEY and CDR2 SVGAGI come from the germline V gene. The CDR3 has 10 amino acids. V shed 9 bases and J shed 10 bases, with 7 bases lying between them. The chain employs TRBV6-5 and TRBJ1-6; no reliable D call. The sequenced sample was CD4+ T cells from blood. This clonotype was obtained from a woman aged 35 to 49 with multiple sclerosis. CDR3 nucleotide sequence: TGTGCCAGTCCTTACTCACCCCTCCACTTT. Protein sequence: CASPYSPLHF.